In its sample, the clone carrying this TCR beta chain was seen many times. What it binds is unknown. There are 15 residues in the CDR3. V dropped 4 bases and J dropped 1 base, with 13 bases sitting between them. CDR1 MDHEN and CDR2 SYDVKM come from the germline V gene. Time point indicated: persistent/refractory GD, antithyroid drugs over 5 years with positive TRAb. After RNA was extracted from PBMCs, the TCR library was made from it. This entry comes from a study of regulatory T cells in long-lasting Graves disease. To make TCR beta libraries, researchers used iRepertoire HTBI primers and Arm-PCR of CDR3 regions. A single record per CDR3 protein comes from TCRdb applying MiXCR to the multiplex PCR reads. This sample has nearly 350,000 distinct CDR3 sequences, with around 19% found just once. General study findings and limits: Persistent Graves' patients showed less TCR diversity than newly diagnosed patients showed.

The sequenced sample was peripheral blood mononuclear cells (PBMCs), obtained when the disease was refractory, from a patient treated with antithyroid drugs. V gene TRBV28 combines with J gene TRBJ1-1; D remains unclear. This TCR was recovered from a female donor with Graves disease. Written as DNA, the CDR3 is TGTGCCAGCAGTTCCCCCCGGGGATCGAACACTGAAGCTTTCTTT. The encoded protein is CASSSPRGSNTEAFF.